One and the same sample provided the 27 T cell receptor beta chains below, sequenced in a study of glioma-infiltrating T cells. Using RNA template, CDR3s of TCR alpha and beta were amplified with iRepertoire arm-PCR. TCRdb itself ran the multiplex PCR reads through MiXCR, one entry per CDR3 protein. The sample records tens of thousands of distinct CDR3 sequences, 20% to 25% being singletons. Specimen: glioma tissue, nonneoplastic brain tissue, or PBMCs (not recorded which). The receptors shown here come from a human donor with low-grade glioma or glioblastoma, undergoing nonglioma brain surgery, or in good health (not recorded which).

The J gene is TRBJ1-1, the V gene TRBV5-1; TRBD1 agrees at 7 bases. CDR3 length: 14 residues. The V gene end was trimmed by 7 bases and the J gene end by 1 base; junction bases not matched to a gene: 7. Looked up from germline, CDR1 is SGHRS and CDR2 is YFSETQ. The CDR3 region is CASGENRGNTEAFF. The CDR3 nucleotides read TGCGCCAGCGGGGAAAACAGGGGGAACACTGAAGCTTTCTTT.

This clonotype was seen at least ten times. V usage is TRBV2 and J usage is TRBJ1-2, with a possible D match to TRBD1 (6 bases). Trimming cost V 4 bases and J 3 bases, with 18 bases left between them. In germline, CDR1 is SNHLY, CDR2 FYNNEI. This CDR3 is 16 amino acids long. The chain's CDR3 is CASSAGVGGPYYGYTF. CDR3 DNA sequence: TGTGCCAGCAGTGCTGGGGTAGGGGGGCCCTACTATGGCTACACCTTC.

Many counts were recorded for this clonotype. This rearrangement joins TRBV3-1 to TRBJ1-6; weak D call: TRBD1 (5 bases). Germline V gives CDR1 LGHDT, CDR2 YNNKEL (reference sequence). V dropped 2 bases and J dropped 10 bases, with 12 bases sitting between them. The CDR3 extends over 14 amino acids. CDR3 coding DNA: TGTGCCAGCAGCCAAACGGCAGGGAAATCACCCCTCCACTTT. Protein: CASSQTAGKSPLHF.

This clonotype was seen a handful of times. The V call is TRBV12-3 or TRBV12-4, the J call TRBJ1-2; D unclear. Between the trimmed V and J ends, which lost 10 bases and 4 bases, there was a span of 19 bases. CDR3 size: 14 residues. The CDR3 spells CATRAGITLYGYTF. CDR3 nucleotides: TGTGCCACCCGGGCCGGGATCACTCTCTATGGCTACACCTTC.

The chain has TRBV11-2 and TRBJ2-3; D unclear. With 5 bases removed from V and 4 bases from J, the gap between germline ends came to 16 bases. Germline loops: CDR1 SGHAT, CDR2 FQNNGV. There are 15 residues in the CDR3. CDR3 region: CASSTQRIGSDTQYF. CDR3 nucleotides: TGTGCCAGCAGCACGCAAAGAATCGGGTCAGATACGCAGTATTTT.

This clonotype was counted ten times or more. The rearrangement joins TRBV20-1 to TRBJ2-3; 15 nucleotides match TRBD2. Germline loops: CDR1 DFQATT, CDR2 SNEGSKA (reference sequence). This CDR3 comprises 15 residues. Trimming at V came to 5 bases and at J to 6 bases, leaving 6 bases not matched to a gene. CDR3 in amino acids: CSAEGLAGGSDTQYF. The CDR3, as DNA: TGCAGTGCTGAAGGACTAGCGGGGGGGTCCGATACGCAGTATTTT.

The sample holds many counts of this clonotype. The chain carries TRBV2 and TRBJ1-1; D is perhaps TRBD1 (6 bases). This CDR3 contains 14 residues. CDR1 and CDR2 from the germline V gene are SNHLY and FYNNEI. V lost 6 bases, J lost 0 bases, and 11 bases lay in between. The CDR3: CASRRTELNTEAFF. The CDR3 DNA reads TGTGCCAGCAGGAGGACAGAGCTGAACACTGAAGCTTTCTTT. Using reference TRBV2 and TRBJ1-1 for the parts outside the CDR3, the full variable domain is EPEVTQTPSHQVTQMGQEVILRCVPISNHLYFYWYRQILGQKVEFLVSFYNNEISEKSEIFDDQFSVERPDGSNFTLKIRSTKLEDSAMYFCASRRTELNTEAFFGQGTRLTVV.

The chain recombines TRBV7-9 with TRBJ1-5; tentative D call: TRBD1 (5 bases). V was shortened by 2 bases and J by 0 bases, with 8 bases between the two germline ends. In germline, CDR1 is SEHNR, CDR2 FQNEAQ (reference sequence). The CDR3 has 15 residues. The CDR3 protein is CASSLWGDSNQPQHF. The DNA for the CDR3 is TGTGCCAGCAGCTTATGGGGGGATAGCAATCAGCCCCAGCATTTT.

This clonotype was seen ten or more times. Here the CDR3 reads CSASRSNEKLFF. The CDR3 coding sequence is TGCAGTGCTAGTCGAAGTAATGAAAAACTGTTTTTT. The chain couples TRBV20-1 to TRBJ1-4; no reliable D call. There are 12 residues in the CDR3. Trimming took 3 bases from V and 4 from J, leaving 6 bases between them. Germline CDR1 and CDR2: DFQATT and SNEGSKA (reference sequence).

This clonotype was recorded a few times. This chain connects TRBV19 to TRBJ2-7; no clear D. The V and J ends lost 7 bases and 2 bases respectively, with 12 bases between them. Germline CDR1 is LNHDA and CDR2 is SQIVND (reference sequence). The CDR3 runs 13 residues. The CDR3 protein is CASTPPGAYEQYF. The DNA for the CDR3 is TGTGCCAGTACCCCCCCTGGGGCCTACGAGCAGTACTTC.

This clonotype was seen ten or more times. The CDR3 nucleotides read TGTGCCAGCAGTTTTGAGCTTGGGGAGACCCAGTACTTC. Its translation is CASSFELGETQYF. The chain joins TRBV12-3 or TRBV12-4 to TRBJ2-5; no clear D. This CDR3 spans 13 amino acids. The V gene lost 3 bases and the J gene lost 5 bases, with 10 bases spanning the gap.

The CDR3 reads CASSFDLGQGNEKLFF. In DNA, the CDR3 is TGTGCCAGCAGCTTTGACCTGGGACAGGGTAATGAAAAACTGTTTTTT. This chain links TRBV7-9 with TRBJ1-4; 9 nucleotides match TRBD1. CDR1 SEHNR and CDR2 FQNEAQ come from the germline V gene (reference sequence). The V gene end was trimmed by 3 bases and the J gene end by 4 bases; junction bases not matched to a gene: 6. The CDR3 covers 16 residues.

V and J are TRBV9 and TRBJ2-5; D is uncertain. CDR3 size: 11 residues. Trimming left V 7 bases short and J 2 bases short, with 6 bases between. Looked up from germline, CDR1 is SGDLS and CDR2 is YYNGEE. This CDR3 is CASGEQETQYF. The CDR3 bases are TGTGCCAGCGGGGAACAAGAGACCCAGTACTTC. Looking up the rest from reference TRBV9 and TRBJ2-5 gives the full variable domain: DSGVTQTPKHLITATGQRVTLRCSPRSGDLSVYWYQQSLDQGLQFLIQYYNGEERAKGNILERFSAQQFPDLHSELNLSSLELGDSALYFCASGEQETQYFGPGTRLLVL.

This clonotype showed up many times. The V gene is TRBV29-1, the J gene TRBJ2-2, with a weak D call TRBD1 (5 bases). Germline lookup yields CDR1 SQVTM and CDR2 ANQGSEA. The CDR3 loop spans 14 amino acids. V lost 5 bases to trimming and J lost 0 bases, with 10 bases between them. The CDR3 reads CSVFGRANTGELFF. For the CDR3, the DNA is TGCAGCGTTTTCGGCAGGGCGAACACCGGGGAGCTGTTTTTT.

A few counts support this clonotype. J is TRBJ2-7 and V is TRBV7-6, with 11 bases that match TRBD2. J was trimmed by 7 bases and V by 2 bases; bases with no gene match: 4. Germline CDR1 reads SGHVS; CDR2 reads FNYEAQ. The CDR3 runs to 14 residues. CDR3 bases: TGTGCCAGCAGCTTACTAGCGGGAGGTGGGGAGCAGTACTTC. Translating it yields CASSLLAGGGEQYF.

This clonotype was seen at least ten times. The chain carries TRBV7-2 and TRBJ1-2; 9 bases fit TRBD1. The germline gives CDR1 SGHTA, CDR2 FQGNSA. The length of the CDR3 is 15 residues. J was trimmed by 6 bases and V by 1 base; bases with no gene match: 6. In nucleotides, the CDR3 is TGTGCCAGCAGCTTAGGGCTGGACAGGGGCGATGGCTACACCTTC. Translated: CASSLGLDRGDGYTF.

The rearrangement uses TRBV5-1 and TRBJ2-7, with a possible D match to TRBD1 (6 bases). CDR3 length: 13 amino acids. Trimming shortened V by 4 bases and J by 3 bases, and 11 bases separated the two germline ends. CDR1 is SGHRS, CDR2 YFSETQ, per germline. The chain's CDR3 is CASSARTDYEQYF. CDR3 DNA: TGCGCCAGCAGCGCCAGGACAGACTACGAGCAGTACTTC.

This clonotype was counted ten times or more. The V gene is TRBV6-5, the J gene TRBJ1-1, with D unclear. Germline CDR1 and CDR2: MNHEY and SVGAGI. This CDR3 spans 13 amino acids. V lost 2 bases, J lost 10 bases, and 14 bases lay in between. CDR3 DNA sequence: TGTGCCAGCAGTTACGAGCGGACTAGCGGAGCTTTCTTT. Residues: CASSYERTSGAFF.

The table lists this clonotype with many counts. The chain links TRBV27 to TRBJ1-2; no reliable D call. Germline-derived CDR1 and CDR2 are MNHEY and SMNVEV (reference sequence). The CDR3 covers 13 residues. Trimming removed 6 bases from V and 2 bases from J, with 10 bases in between. CDR3 region: CASRKTENYGYTF. The CDR3 bases are TGTGCCAGCAGAAAGACTGAAAACTATGGCTACACCTTC.

Concerning this clonotype: One end of the junction varies from germline; a read error may be responsible. CDR3 sequence reads: CASSSTGKDGANVMTF. The CDR3 DNA reads as TGTGCCAGCAGTTCCACAGGGAAGGATGGGGCCAACGTCATGACTTTC. The chain recombines TRBV6-6 with TRBJ2-6; D possibly corresponds to TRBD1 (6 bases). This CDR3 contains 16 residues. Germline CDR1 and CDR2: MNHNY and SVGAGI (reference sequence).

V usage is TRBV5-6 and J usage is TRBJ1-1; D perhaps matches TRBD1 (5 bases). CDR3 length equals 14 residues. Germline V gives CDR1 SGHDT, CDR2 YYEEEE. With 1 base removed from V and 6 bases from J, the gap between germline ends came to 13 bases. The CDR3 DNA is TGTGCCAGCAGCTTGCTGGGGCAGGGTCCTGAAGCTTTCTTT. This sequence encodes CASSLLGQGPEAFF.

This clonotype was found many times. The chain carries TRBV7-6 and TRBJ2-3; unclear D gene. The V end lost 2 bases, the J end lost 11 bases, and 14 bases lay between the germline ends. CDR1 and CDR2 from the germline V gene are SGHVS and FNYEAQ. This CDR3 has 13 amino acids. The CDR3 protein is CASSLSRTSGQYF. In DNA, the CDR3 is TGTGCCAGCAGCTTAAGTAGGACGAGTGGGCAGTATTTT.

V gene TRBV5-1 combines with J gene TRBJ2-3; D remains ambiguous. The CDR3 has 15 amino acids. Trimming pared 0 bases from V and 0 bases from J, leaving 8 bases between. CDR1 SGHRS and CDR2 YFSETQ come from the germline V gene. The DNA for the CDR3 is TGCGCCAGCAGCTTGGGCGGCCTAAGCACAGATACGCAGTATTTT. Protein sequence: CASSLGGLSTDTQYF.

By sample share, this clonotype is medium-sized. The junction shows a germline mismatch at one end, possibly a read error. The gene calls are TRBV20-1 and TRBJ1-1, with D possibly being TRBD1 (5 bases). The CDR3 length is 13 residues. CDR1 is DFQATT and CDR2 is SNEGSKA in the germline V gene (reference sequence). The CDR3 sequence: CSARGVENTEAFF. Here the CDR3 DNA reads TGCAGTGCCAGAGGGGTCGAGAACACTGAAGCTTTCTTT.

This clonotype was seen more than once but under ten times. The chain is built from TRBV9 and TRBJ1-5; D might be TRBD1 (6 bases). This CDR3 is built from 15 residues. V was cut by 0 bases and J by 4 bases, with 11 bases left in between. CDR1 SGDLS and CDR2 YYNGEE come from the germline V gene. The CDR3 loop reads CASSVGPQGNQPQHF. In nucleotides, the CDR3 is TGTGCCAGCAGCGTAGGTCCGCAGGGGAATCAGCCCCAGCATTTT.

A few counts support this clonotype. The V call is TRBV3-1, the J call TRBJ1-5; a possible D gene is TRBD1 (6 bases). The CDR3 loop spans 16 amino acids. V dropped 0 bases and J dropped 6 bases, with 15 bases sitting between them. Germline values: CDR1 LGHDT, CDR2 YNNKEL (reference sequence). The CDR3 DNA reads TGTGCCAGCAGCCAAGAGGGGGGGGGGCGGGCTCAGCCCCAGCATTTT. This gives the protein CASSQEGGGRAQPQHF.

This clonotype came up many times. The chain combines TRBV7-2 with TRBJ2-7, with D possibly being TRBD2 (6 bases). This CDR3 spans 12 amino acids. Trimming left V 5 bases short and J 5 bases short, with 10 bases between. From germline, CDR1 is SGHTA and CDR2 FQGNSA. The CDR3: CASSMRTNEQYF. The CDR3, as DNA: TGTGCCAGCAGCATGAGGACTAACGAGCAGTACTTC.